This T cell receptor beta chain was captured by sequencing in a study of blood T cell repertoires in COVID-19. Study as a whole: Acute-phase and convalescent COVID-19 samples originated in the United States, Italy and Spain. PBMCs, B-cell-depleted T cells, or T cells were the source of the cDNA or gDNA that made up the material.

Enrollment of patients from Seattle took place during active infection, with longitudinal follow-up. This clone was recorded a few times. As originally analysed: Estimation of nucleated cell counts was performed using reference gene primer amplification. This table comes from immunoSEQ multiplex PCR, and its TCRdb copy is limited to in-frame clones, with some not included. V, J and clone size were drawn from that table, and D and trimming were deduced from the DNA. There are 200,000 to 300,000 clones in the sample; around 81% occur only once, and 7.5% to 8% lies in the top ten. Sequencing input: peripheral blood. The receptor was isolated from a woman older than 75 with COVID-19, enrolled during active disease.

For the CDR3, the DNA is TGTGCCAGCAGCTTAGTGGGACAAGGGCATGGGAACTATGGCTACACCTTC. Its translation is CASSLVGQGHGNYGYTF. The V call is TRBV5-8, the J call TRBJ1-2; possibly TRBD1 for D (6 bases). CDR3 length equals 17 residues. Germline loops: CDR1 SGHTS, CDR2 YDEGEE. V shed 2 bases and J shed 2 bases, with 19 bases lying between them.